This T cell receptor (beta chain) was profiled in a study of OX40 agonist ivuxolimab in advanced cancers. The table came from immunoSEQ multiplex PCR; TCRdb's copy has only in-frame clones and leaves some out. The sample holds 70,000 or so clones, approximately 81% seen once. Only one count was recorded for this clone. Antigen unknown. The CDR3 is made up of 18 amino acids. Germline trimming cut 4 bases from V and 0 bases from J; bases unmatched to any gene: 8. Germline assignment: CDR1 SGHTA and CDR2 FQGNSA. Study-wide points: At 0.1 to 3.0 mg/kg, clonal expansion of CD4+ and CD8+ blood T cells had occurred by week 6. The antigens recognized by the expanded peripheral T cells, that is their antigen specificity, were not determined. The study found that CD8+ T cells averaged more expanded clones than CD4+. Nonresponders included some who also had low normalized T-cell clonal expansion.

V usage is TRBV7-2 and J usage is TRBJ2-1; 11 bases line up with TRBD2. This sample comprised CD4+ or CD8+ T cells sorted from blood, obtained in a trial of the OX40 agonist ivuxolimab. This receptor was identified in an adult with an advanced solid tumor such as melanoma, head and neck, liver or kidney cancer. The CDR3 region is CASSYLAGGLSSYNEQFF. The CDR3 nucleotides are TGTGCCAGCAGCTATCTAGCGGGGGGCCTTAGCTCCTACAATGAGCAGTTCTTC. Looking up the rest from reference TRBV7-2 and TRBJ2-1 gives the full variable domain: GAGVSQSPSNKVTEKGKDVELRCDPISGHTALYWYRQSLGQGLEFLIYFQGNSAPDKSGLPSDRFSAERTGGSVSTLTIQRTQQEDSAVYLCASSYLAGGLSSYNEQFFGPGTRLTVL.